The clone carrying this T cell receptor (beta chain) was detected a few times. Its antigen is unknown. V shed 5 bases, J shed 9 bases, and the junction held 9 bases outside the gene matches. The V gene's germline CDR1 is GTSNPN and CDR2 SVGIG (reference sequence). The CDR3 runs to 13 residues. Method: immunoSEQ multiplex PCR; TCRdb's copy keeps in-frame clones and lacks some. The profile covers about 160,000 clones, with just over 90% appearing a single time and 4.4% taken by the ten largest. The data derive from a study of T cell responses to AZD1222 COVID-19 vaccine. Broader study findings: Donors in the cohort were predominantly white British and more often female, and clonal diversity was possibly underestimated. Repertoire sampling was restricted to post-peak T cell response timepoints.

The J gene is TRBJ1-5, the V gene TRBV30, with 8 nucleotides matching TRBD1. The receptor was derived from an adult in good health. Material: peripheral blood, obtained on day 0 of MenACWY control vaccination. This CDR3 reads CAWSGQGNGPQHF. As DNA, the CDR3 is TGTGCCTGGTCCGGACAGGGCAATGGGCCCCAGCATTTT.